This T cell receptor (beta chain) originates from a study of T cells after yellow fever vaccination. This clonotype appeared a few times. Trimming pared 1 base from V and 4 bases from J, leaving 8 bases between. Germline CDR1 and CDR2: DFQATT and SNEGSKA (reference sequence). CDR3 length: 13 residues. Production of TCR cDNA was by 5'RACE template switching, which also added a universal primer site and UMIs. TCRdb called the 5' RACE reads again in MiXCR, with one record for every CDR3 protein. The sample holds some 500,000 distinct CDR3 sequences, less than 15% seen once. Sequenced material: PBMCs, taken on the day of the yellow fever booster vaccination. The clonotype was recovered from a man aged 25 to 45 who received the YFV17D yellow fever vaccine. This sequence joins TRBV20-1 and TRBJ2-1; D possibly uses TRBD1 or TRBD2 (5 bases each). This CDR3 is CSARGGPYNEQFF. The CDR3 bases are TGCAGTGCTAGAGGGGGACCATACAATGAGCAGTTCTTC.